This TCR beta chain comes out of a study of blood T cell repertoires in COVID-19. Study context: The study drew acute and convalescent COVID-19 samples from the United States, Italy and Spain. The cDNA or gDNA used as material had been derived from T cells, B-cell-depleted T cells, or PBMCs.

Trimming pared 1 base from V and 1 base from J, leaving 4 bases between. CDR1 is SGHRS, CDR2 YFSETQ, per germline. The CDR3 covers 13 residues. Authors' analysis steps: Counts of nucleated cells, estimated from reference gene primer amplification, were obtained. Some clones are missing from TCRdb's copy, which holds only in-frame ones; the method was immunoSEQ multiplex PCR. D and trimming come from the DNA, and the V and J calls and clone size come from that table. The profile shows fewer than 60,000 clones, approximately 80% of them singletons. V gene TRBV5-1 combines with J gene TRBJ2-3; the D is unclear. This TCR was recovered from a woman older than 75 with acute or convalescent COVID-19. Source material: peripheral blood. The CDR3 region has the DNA TGCGCCAGCAGCTTGTCGGGCACAGATACGCAGTATTTT. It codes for CASSLSGTDTQYF.